Listed below are T cell receptor beta chains from one sample, sequenced in a study of PD-L1 blockade in urothelial cancer. The method was immunoSEQ multiplex PCR; TCRdb's version includes in-frame clones alone and lacks a portion of them. This sample carries about 87,000 clones, around 83% of them seen once, and the ten largest clones take over 2%. The material was PBMCs, obtained around atezolizumab (anti-PD-L1) treatment. The receptor source for this set is a man aged 60-69 years with urothelial cancer. CDR3s include the opening cysteine and the closing phenylalanine or tryptophan. Fields, in order: clone size, D gene, J gene, V gene, CDR3 DNA, CDR3 protein. D genes are given only for firm matches. Expanded clones are given a class, and other clones once, few, many or no size at all.

once,TRBD1,TRBJ1-2,TRBV7-8,TGTGCCAGCAGCTTAGGGACAGGGCCCTATGGCTACACCTTC,CASSLGTGPYGYTF
NA,TRBD1,TRBJ1-1,TRBV5-6,TGTGCCAGCAGCGCGGACAGGGGGCGCTGGGGCACTGAAGCTTTCTTT,CASSADRGRWGTEAFF
NA,TRBD1,TRBJ2-7,TRBV7-9,TGTGCCAGCAGCTCCGGGGGTCAGGGGGCGCCGTACTTC,CASSSGGQGAPYF
NA,TRBD1,TRBJ2-5,TRBV18,TGTGCCAGCTCACCGGAAGGGGGCACCCAGTACTTC,CASSPEGGTQYF
NA,TRBD2,TRBJ2-3,TRBV5-1,TGCGCCAGCAGCTTGGAGAGCGGGAGCAGTGATACGCAGTATTTT,CASSLESGSSDTQYF
NA,TRBD1,TRBJ1-5,TRBV7-8,TGTGCCAGCAGCTTTGAGGGGGCCGGTCAGCCCCAGCATTTT,CASSFEGAGQPQHF
NA,TRBD1,TRBJ2-7,TRBV18,TGTGCCAGCTCCCCCGGGACAGGGGGATACGAGCAGTACTTC,CASSPGTGGYEQYF
NA,TRBD1,TRBJ2-7,TRBV18,TGTGCCAGCTCACCCTTCTCCGGGACAGGGGGCCTCTCCTACGAGCAGTACTTC,CASSPFSGTGGLSYEQYF
once,NA,TRBJ2-7,TRBV7-9,TGTGCCAGCAGCTTGCCAAGTACAGGGAACGAGCAGTACTTC,CASSLPSTGNEQYF
NA,TRBD1,TRBJ2-7,TRBV6-1,TGTGCCAGCAGTGCGCTACAGGGGGTCGGCTCCTACGAGCAGTACTTC,CASSALQGVGSYEQYF
NA,TRBD1,TRBJ1-5,TRBV5-6,TGTGCCAGCAGCGGGACAGGGGGCGTCGGCAATCAGCCCCAGCATTTT,CASSGTGGVGNQPQHF
NA,NA,TRBJ2-7,TRBV28,TGTGCCAGCAGTTGGACGGAGGACTACGAGCAGTACTTC,CASSWTEDYEQYF
NA,NA,TRBJ2-7,TRBV27,TGTGCCAGCAGTTTACGCGGAGCCTACGAGCAGTACTTC,CASSLRGAYEQYF